This T cell receptor (beta chain) was observed in a study of T-cell reconstitution after alpha-beta-depleted transplantation in children. Unique molecular identifiers were used to barcode this TCRbeta library. One entry per CDR3 protein results from TCRdb running MiXCR on the PCR reads. The data hold approximately 250,000 distinct CDR3 sequences, with about 9.6% observed a single time. V was pared by 0 bases and J by 8 bases, with 8 bases between. Germline loops: CDR1 SGHRS, CDR2 YFSETQ. This CDR3 has 13 amino acids. This clonotype has ten or more counts. This rearrangement joins TRBV5-1 to TRBJ1-4, with D tentatively TRBD1 (6 bases). This TCR was sampled from a human donor who donated a stem cell graft to a child with SCID. The specimen comprised PBMCs from the stem cell graft donor, sampled from the stem cell graft. This CDR3 is CASSLAGDEKLFF. CDR3 sequence (DNA): TGCGCCAGCAGCTTGGCAGGGGACGAAAAACTGTTTTTT.